This is a list of T cell receptor beta chains from one sample in a study of blood T cell repertoires in COVID-19. The method was immunoSEQ multiplex PCR; TCRdb's version includes in-frame clones alone and lacks a portion of them. The table lists 75,000 to 80,000 clones, 88% of them singletons. Material for sequencing was peripheral blood. Receptors originate from a human donor in a cohort sampled during active COVID-19. Both conserved end residues are part of each CDR3. Fields, in order: CDR3 DNA, CDR3 protein, J gene, V gene, D gene, clone size. D genes are given only for firm matches. The listing skips clone size in some rows; elsewhere it reads once, few, many or a size class.

DNA: TGTGCCTGGAGTGCTGGGGGACTAGCGGGGAACGAGCAGTACTTC
CDR3: CAWSAGGLAGNEQYF
J: TRBJ2-7
V: TRBV30
D: TRBD2
size: NA

DNA: TGTGCCAGCTGGACTAGCGGTGACAGTGCGCAGTATTTT
CDR3: CASWTSGDSAQYF
J: TRBJ2-3
V: TRBV28
D: TRBD2
size: NA

DNA: TGTGCCAGCAGTCAGACTAGCGGGAGGACGCAGTATTTT
CDR3: CASSQTSGRTQYF
J: TRBJ2-3
V: TRBV6-6
D: TRBD2
size: NA

DNA: TGTGCCAGCAGCTTGCGGGGATGGGACACTGAAGCTTTCTTT
CDR3: CASSLRGWDTEAFF
J: TRBJ1-1
V: TRBV5-5
D: NA
size: NA

DNA: TGTGCCGCAGGATTCGACAGGGCCCCACATGATACGCAGTATTTT
CDR3: CAAGFDRAPHDTQYF
J: TRBJ2-3
V: TRBV2
D: TRBD1
size: NA

DNA: TGTGCTAGTGGTCCGCCTAGGGGGATGAACACTGAAGCTTTCTTT
CDR3: CASGPPRGMNTEAFF
J: TRBJ1-1
V: TRBV12-5
D: NA
size: NA

DNA: TGTGCCAGTAATGATGGGGGCAGGGATGGAGAGACCCAGTACTTC
CDR3: CASNDGGRDGETQYF
J: TRBJ2-5
V: TRBV19
D: NA
size: NA

DNA: TGTGCCAGCACTAGCGATAACCTCTATACGCAGTATTTT
CDR3: CASTSDNLYTQYF
J: TRBJ2-3
V: TRBV28
D: NA
size: NA

DNA: TGTGCCAGCAGCCAGGGGGTAGCGCCTTTGGGGCAGTTCTTC
CDR3: CASSQGVAPLGQFF
J: TRBJ2-1
V: TRBV21-1
D: NA
size: NA

DNA: TGTGCCAGCAGTTTATCCGGGAACACAGATACGCAGTATTTT
CDR3: CASSLSGNTDTQYF
J: TRBJ2-3
V: TRBV28
D: NA
size: NA

DNA: TGTGCCAGCAGCCGAGACAGGAGTGCGAACACCGGGGAGCTGTTTTTT
CDR3: CASSRDRSANTGELFF
J: TRBJ2-2
V: TRBV27
D: NA
size: NA

DNA: TGTGCCAGCAGTTTCTCAGGGGGCGACGACAATCAGCCCCAGCATTTT
CDR3: CASSFSGGDDNQPQHF
J: TRBJ1-5
V: TRBV25-1
D: TRBD1
size: NA

DNA: TGTGCCAGCCCCGGGCGGGTAGGGAGCACAGATACGCAGTATTTT
CDR3: CASPGRVGSTDTQYF
J: TRBJ2-3
V: TRBV7-2
D: NA
size: NA

DNA: TGTGCCAGCAGCCTAGGAAGCGGGGACTACAATGAGCAGTTCTTC
CDR3: CASSLGSGDYNEQFF
J: TRBJ2-1
V: TRBV5-4
D: TRBD2
size: NA

DNA: TGTGCCTGGAGTGCGACGGCAGGGGCATTTCTTAGCAATCAGCCCCAGCATTTT
CDR3: CAWSATAGAFLSNQPQHF
J: TRBJ1-5
V: TRBV30
D: NA
size: NA

DNA: TGCGCCAGCAGCTTGCGAGAGGAACCGAATGAAAAACTGTTTTTT
CDR3: CASSLREEPNEKLFF
J: TRBJ1-4
V: TRBV5-1
D: NA
size: NA

DNA: TGCGCCAGCAGCCAAGATCCCCGGGGTTTAGGTGGCTACACCTTC
CDR3: CASSQDPRGLGGYTF
J: TRBJ1-2
V: TRBV4-3
D: NA
size: NA

DNA: TGTGCCAGCAGTTTACCGGACAGGATAGATAATTCACCCCTCCACTTT
CDR3: CASSLPDRIDNSPLHF
J: TRBJ1-6
V: TRBV28
D: TRBD1
size: NA

DNA: TGTGCCAGCAGCCAGATCGCCGGGGGGCAAGAGACCCAGTACTTC
CDR3: CASSQIAGGQETQYF
J: TRBJ2-5
V: TRBV3-1/TRBV3-2
D: TRBD2
size: once

DNA: TGTGCCAGCAGCCCCACGACTAGCGTTACAGATACGCAGTATTTT
CDR3: CASSPTTSVTDTQYF
J: TRBJ2-3
V: TRBV7-9
D: TRBD2
size: once

DNA: TGTGCCAGCAGCAGGGGGACGGATGAGCAGTTCTTC
CDR3: CASSRGTDEQFF
J: TRBJ2-1
V: TRBV9
D: NA
size: NA

DNA: TGTGCCAGCAGCCAAACAGGGAATTCACCCCTCCACTTT
CDR3: CASSQTGNSPLHF
J: TRBJ1-6
V: TRBV14
D: NA
size: NA

DNA: TGTGCCAGTAGTGCAACCTTGGGGCTAGCGGGATCAGATACGCAGTATTTT
CDR3: CASSATLGLAGSDTQYF
J: TRBJ2-3
V: TRBV19
D: TRBD2
size: NA

DNA: TGTGCCAGCAGCTCACAACAGGGTGGCGGCAATCAGCCCCAGCATTTT
CDR3: CASSSQQGGGNQPQHF
J: TRBJ1-5
V: TRBV6-2/TRBV6-3
D: NA
size: NA

DNA: TGTGCCAGCAGCCAAAATGGGCAGGGGGCTTGCAATCAGCCCCAGCATTTT
CDR3: CASSQNGQGACNQPQHF
J: TRBJ1-5
V: TRBV3-1/TRBV3-2
D: TRBD1
size: NA

DNA: TGTGCCAGCAGCTTAGGCCCTCGGGGCAGGGGGCGCGATGAAAAACTGTTTTTT
CDR3: CASSLGPRGRGRDEKLFF
J: TRBJ1-4
V: TRBV7-6
D: TRBD1
size: NA

DNA: TGTGCCAGCAGCGTCGGAGCTAGCGGGAGCCTGTACGAGCAGTACTTC
CDR3: CASSVGASGSLYEQYF
J: TRBJ2-7
V: TRBV9
D: TRBD2
size: NA

DNA: TGTGCCAGTAGTCCAAAGACTTCAACAGATACGCAGTATTTT
CDR3: CASSPKTSTDTQYF
J: TRBJ2-3
V: TRBV19
D: NA
size: NA

DNA: TGTGCCAGCAGCCTAGACGGGGATACTGGAAACACCATATATTTT
CDR3: CASSLDGDTGNTIYF
J: TRBJ1-3
V: TRBV9
D: NA
size: NA

DNA: TGTGCCACCCTAGCCCCGAACACCGGGGAGCTGTTTTTT
CDR3: CATLAPNTGELFF
J: TRBJ2-2
V: TRBV28
D: NA
size: NA

DNA: TGTGCCAGCAGTGAAGGGACTAGGGACGAGCAGTACTTC
CDR3: CASSEGTRDEQYF
J: TRBJ2-7
V: TRBV2
D: TRBD2
size: once

DNA: TGTGCCAGCAGTGAGGTAGCGCTTCCGGGAGATACGCAGTATTTT
CDR3: CASSEVALPGDTQYF
J: TRBJ2-3
V: TRBV2
D: NA
size: NA

DNA: TGTGCCAGCAGTGATCGCGGACAGGGGAGAGAGATTAATAGCAATCAGCCCCAGCATTTT
CDR3: CASSDRGQGREINSNQPQHF
J: TRBJ1-5
V: TRBV6-1
D: TRBD1
size: once

DNA: TGTGCCGTAGGTTCGACAGGGACATCCATTCAGTACTTC
CDR3: CAVGSTGTSIQYF
J: TRBJ2-4
V: TRBV19
D: TRBD1
size: NA

DNA: TGTGCCAGCAGCCAAACCCTGACAGGGTACCAAGAGACCCAGTACTTC
CDR3: CASSQTLTGYQETQYF
J: TRBJ2-5
V: TRBV5-5
D: TRBD1
size: NA

DNA: TGTGCCAGCAGTGAAGACAGGGGTGACACTGAAGCTTTCTTT
CDR3: CASSEDRGDTEAFF
J: TRBJ1-1
V: TRBV2
D: TRBD1
size: NA

DNA: TGTGCCAGCAGCTTAGATGGACGGGGGGACAATGAGCAGTTCTTC
CDR3: CASSLDGRGDNEQFF
J: TRBJ2-1
V: TRBV11-2
D: TRBD2
size: NA

DNA: TGTGCCAGCAGCCGCGGACTAGCGGGAGAAGGTCACTTC
CDR3: CASSRGLAGEGHF
J: TRBJ2-7
V: TRBV6-2/TRBV6-3
D: TRBD2
size: few

DNA: TGCAGCGTTGGGACAGGGGTTGGACAGCCCCAGCATTTT
CDR3: CSVGTGVGQPQHF
J: TRBJ1-5
V: TRBV29-1
D: TRBD1
size: NA

DNA: TGCGCCAGCAGCTATCGACTAGCGGGAGTCAACGAGCAGTACTTC
CDR3: CASSYRLAGVNEQYF
J: TRBJ2-7
V: TRBV4-1
D: TRBD2
size: NA

DNA: TGTGCCAGCTCAGTCGGGACAGGGGGTTATACTGAAGCTTTCTTT
CDR3: CASSVGTGGYTEAFF
J: TRBJ1-1
V: TRBV18
D: TRBD1
size: NA

DNA: TGTGCCAGCAGCTCAAAGAACACCGGGGAGCTGTTTTTT
CDR3: CASSSKNTGELFF
J: TRBJ2-2
V: TRBV7-2
D: NA
size: few

DNA: TGTGCCACAACTAGCGGCCAGCAAGAGACCCAGTACTTC
CDR3: CATTSGQQETQYF
J: TRBJ2-5
V: TRBV24-1
D: TRBD2
size: once

DNA: TGTGCCAGCAGCCAAGAAGCCCTGTATCCCACAGATACGCAGTATTTT
CDR3: CASSQEALYPTDTQYF
J: TRBJ2-3
V: TRBV3-1/TRBV3-2
D: NA
size: NA

DNA: TGTGCCAGCGTGGGACAGGATAACGAGCAGTACTTC
CDR3: CASVGQDNEQYF
J: TRBJ2-7
V: TRBV6-5
D: TRBD1
size: NA

DNA: TGTGCCAGCAGTTTAAGAACTCGGACAGGGCACAATGAGCAGTTCTTC
CDR3: CASSLRTRTGHNEQFF
J: TRBJ2-1
V: TRBV27
D: TRBD1
size: NA

DNA: TGTGCCAGCAGCTACGTTAGCGGGATGCAGTTCTTC
CDR3: CASSYVSGMQFF
J: TRBJ2-1
V: TRBV7-3
D: TRBD2
size: NA

DNA: TGTGCCAGCAGCGCCAACCGACGGGATGACAGGGGGTTAAGGTTGACCCAGTACTTC
CDR3: CASSANRRDDRGLRLTQYF
J: TRBJ2-5
V: TRBV9
D: TRBD1
size: NA

DNA: TGTGCCAGCAGCCCTACGACAGGGAATAATTCACCCCTCCACTTT
CDR3: CASSPTTGNNSPLHF
J: TRBJ1-6
V: TRBV11-2
D: TRBD1
size: NA

DNA: TGTGCCAGCAGCGTATCTGGCGGGAGTCCCTCCTACAATGAGCAGTTCTTC
CDR3: CASSVSGGSPSYNEQFF
J: TRBJ2-1
V: TRBV9
D: TRBD2
size: NA